The present T cell receptor (beta chain) was sequenced within a study of cytomegalovirus exposure and HLA in healthy donors. About the study: There were approximately 80 million unique TCRs (from HLA-typed donors) in an early data release. General study results and limits: It was only CMV serostatus that was available as immune exposure information. Later analysis demonstrated an association between a missense DCLRE1C variant and TCR beta V- and J-gene trimming.

The PCR had 60 Vbeta and 13 Jbeta primers. The data were produced by immunoSEQ multiplex PCR, yet TCRdb's version contains in-frame clones alone and is incomplete. Of about 94,000 clones listed, around 66% were seen once; the top ten hold 3.5% to 4.5%. To note about this clone: Its matching antigen is unknown.

Trimming cost V 3 bases and J 2 bases, with 6 bases left between them. Germline-derived CDR1 and CDR2 are LNHNV and YYDKDF (reference sequence). CDR3 length equals 13 residues. The gene calls are TRBV15 and TRBJ2-3; D perhaps matches TRBD2 (5 bases). The TCR was taken from a man aged 25-40 years in good health and CMV-seronegative. Sequenced: PBMCs. The CDR3 loop is CATSRDFTDTQYF. The CDR3 coding sequence is TGTGCCACCAGCAGGGACTTCACAGATACGCAGTATTTT.